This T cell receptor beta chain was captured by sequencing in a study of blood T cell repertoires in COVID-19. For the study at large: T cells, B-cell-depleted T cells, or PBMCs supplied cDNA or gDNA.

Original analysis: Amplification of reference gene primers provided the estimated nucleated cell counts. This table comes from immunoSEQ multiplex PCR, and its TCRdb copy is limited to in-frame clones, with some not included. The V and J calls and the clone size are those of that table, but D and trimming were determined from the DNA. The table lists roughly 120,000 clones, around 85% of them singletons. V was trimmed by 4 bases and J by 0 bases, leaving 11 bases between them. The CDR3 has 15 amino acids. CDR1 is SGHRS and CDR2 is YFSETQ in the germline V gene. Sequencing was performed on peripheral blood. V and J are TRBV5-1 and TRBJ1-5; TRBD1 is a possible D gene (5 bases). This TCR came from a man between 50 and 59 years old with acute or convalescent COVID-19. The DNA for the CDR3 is TGCGCCAGCAGCCCGGACACTCCTAGCAATCAGCCCCAGCATTTT. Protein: CASSPDTPSNQPQHF. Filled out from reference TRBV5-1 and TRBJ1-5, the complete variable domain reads KAGVTQTPRYLIKTRGQQVTLSCSPISGHRSVSWYQQTPGQGLQFLFEYFSETQRNKGNFPGRFSGRQFSNSRSEMNVSTLELGDSALYLCASSPDTPSNQPQHFGDGTRLSIL.